Shown below are 20 T cell receptor beta chains from a single sample sequenced in a study of T-cell memory formation after mild COVID-19. TCRdb independently ran MiXCR on the 5' RACE reads; one entry per CDR3 protein. The sample includes approximately 28,000 distinct CDR3 sequences, approximately 12% of them seen just once. Sequenced material: PBMCs or a T cell subset sorted from them (not recorded which). The receptors here all came from an adult woman who had mild COVID-19 (a few samples of this study predate the infection). Cell type and time point are not known.

In its sample, this clonotype was seen many times. The genes are TRBV15 and TRBJ2-2; TRBD1 matches 8 bases. The CDR3 is 15 amino acids. After removal of 5 bases from V and 5 bases from J, the junction contained 7 bases not matched to a gene. Germline CDR1 is LNHNV and CDR2 is YYDKDF (reference sequence). CDR3 residues: CATSPRTGRTGELFF. CDR3 nucleotide sequence: TGTGCCACCAGCCCCCGGACAGGGCGTACCGGGGAGCTGTTTTTT.

This clonotype was recorded a few times. The chain is built from TRBV7-2 and TRBJ2-2; tentatively, D is TRBD1 (6 bases). CDR3 length equals 14 residues. Germline V gives CDR1 SGHTA, CDR2 FQGNSA. V was cut by 5 bases and J by 1 base, with 8 bases left in between. CDR3 loop: CASSVTGNTGELFF. The CDR3, as DNA: TGTGCCAGCAGCGTGACAGGGAACACCGGGGAGCTGTTTTTT.

The sample holds many counts of this clonotype. J is TRBJ2-1 and V is TRBV12-3 or TRBV12-4, with a tentative D call TRBD2 (6 bases). Deletions cut 6 bases from V and 5 bases from J, with 14 bases between. The CDR3 has 14 amino acids. The CDR3 DNA reads as TGTGCCAGCAGGCCGGGACTGCACGACAATGAGCAGTTCTTC. It yields the protein CASRPGLHDNEQFF.

The chain combines TRBV4-3 with TRBJ2-4, with D possibly matching TRBD1 (6 bases). Germline V gives CDR1 LGHNA, CDR2 YSLEER. The CDR3 sequence is 16 residues long. The V end was cut by 2 bases, the J end by 6 bases, with 17 bases between. The CDR3 here is CASSQTSWQGPNIQYF. Here the CDR3 DNA reads TGCGCCAGCAGCCAAACCTCGTGGCAGGGGCCAAACATTCAGTACTTC.

This clonotype has a count of ten or more. V gene TRBV7-2 combines with J gene TRBJ1-4; no definite D call. This CDR3 region has 13 residues. Germline V gives CDR1 SGHTA, CDR2 FQGNSA. The V gene lost 5 bases and the J gene lost 8 bases, with 12 bases spanning the gap. The CDR3, as DNA: TGTGCCAGCAGCCCTACCTCCACGGAAAAACTGTTTTTT. It codes for CASSPTSTEKLFF. Full variable domain (rest looked up from reference TRBV7-2 and TRBJ1-4): GAGVSQSPSNKVTEKGKDVELRCDPISGHTALYWYRQSLGQGLEFLIYFQGNSAPDKSGLPSDRFSAERTGGSVSTLTIQRTQQEDSAVYLCASSPTSTEKLFFGSGTQLSVL.

This clonotype has a handful of counts. Relative to the germline gene, one junction end is altered; a read error may explain this. The rearrangement joins TRBV6-4 to TRBJ2-1; 10 nucleotides agree with TRBD2. The CDR3 covers 16 residues. Per the germline V gene, CDR1 is MRHNA and CDR2 is SNTAGT. CDR3 in DNA: TGTGCCAGCAGTGACTCGGCACGGGCTAGCGGGAGCCCTGCGGTCTTC. This codes for CASSDSARASGSPAVF.

As to this clonotype: This sequence may be a read error, since a much larger clone differs from it by one base. The chain uses TRBV6-1 and TRBJ2-1, with 8 positions matching TRBD1. The CDR3 runs to 16 residues. Germline CDR1 reads MNHNS; CDR2 reads SASEGT. The CDR3: CASIKQGAISYNKQFF. The DNA for the CDR3 is TGTGCCAGCATCAAGCAGGGGGCGATTTCCTACAATAAGCAGTTCTTC.

This clonotype was observed at least ten times. This chain connects TRBV7-7 to TRBJ2-7, with TRBD2 as a possible D gene (5 bases). Per germline, CDR1 SSHAT and CDR2 FNYEAQ (reference sequence). V was clipped by 5 bases and J by 5 bases, with 22 bases between them. The CDR3 runs to 16 residues. As DNA, the CDR3 is TGTGCCAGCAGCCCGATAGGCGGGCACGCCGGGGACGAGCAGTACTTC. Translated: CASSPIGGHAGDEQYF.

This clonotype was recorded many times. V gene TRBV5-1 combines with J gene TRBJ1-2; D gene uncertain. Germline lookup yields CDR1 SGHRS and CDR2 YFSETQ. The CDR3 sequence is 14 residues long. Deletions cut 4 bases from V and 1 base from J, with 11 bases between. The CDR3 bases are TGCGCCAGCAGCGAACAGACCCTTAACTATGGCTACACCTTC. This translates into CASSEQTLNYGYTF.

This clonotype was seen repeatedly, ten times or more. The chain uses TRBV12-5 and TRBJ2-7, with 7 nucleotides matching TRBD1. J lost 2 bases, V lost 2 bases, and 0 bases had no gene match. Germline CDR1 is LGHNT and CDR2 is FRNRAP. There are 13 residues in the CDR3. This CDR3 reads CASGLTGAYEQYF. The CDR3 nucleotides read TGTGCTAGTGGTTTGACAGGGGCCTACGAGCAGTACTTC.

Ten or more counts support this clonotype. The genes are TRBV15 and TRBJ2-7, with D unclear. The CDR3 has 14 residues. Germline-derived CDR1 and CDR2 are LNHNV and YYDKDF (reference sequence). V was cut by 1 base and J by 1 base, with 8 bases left in between. The CDR3 here is CATSRVPQSYEQYF. The CDR3 bases are TGTGCCACCAGCAGAGTTCCACAGTCCTACGAGCAGTACTTC.

This clonotype was observed a handful of times. The rearrangement joins TRBV6-1 to TRBJ1-2, with D hard to call. The germline CDR1 and CDR2 sequences are MNHNS and SASEGT. V dropped 7 bases and J dropped 4 bases, with 10 bases sitting between them. The CDR3 totals 12 residues. The CDR3 protein is CASTPGGYGYTF. CDR3 sequence (DNA): TGTGCCAGCACTCCAGGCGGCTATGGCTACACCTTC.

The sample holds many counts of this clonotype. V is TRBV27 and J is TRBJ1-4; D remains ambiguous. Trimming took 3 bases from V and 7 from J, leaving 12 bases between them. This CDR3 comprises 14 residues. Germline V gives CDR1 MNHEY, CDR2 SMNVEV (reference sequence). The CDR3 is CASSFINSSEKLFF. DNA of the CDR3: TGTGCCAGCAGTTTCATAAACTCGAGTGAAAAACTGTTTTTT.

There are many counts of this clonotype. The rearrangement links TRBV4-1 to TRBJ2-5; D may be TRBD2 (6 bases). The V and J ends lost 0 bases and 4 bases respectively, with 15 bases between them. The CDR3 extends over 16 amino acids. Per the germline V gene, CDR1 is MGHRA and CDR2 is YSYEKL. The CDR3 protein is CASSQDWGGTGETQYF. CDR3 coding DNA: TGCGCCAGCAGCCAAGATTGGGGCGGGACTGGAGAGACCCAGTACTTC.

This clonotype has a count of ten or more. V is TRBV20-1 and J is TRBJ2-7; 9 bases fit TRBD2. Germline-derived CDR1 and CDR2 are DFQATT and SNEGSKA (reference sequence). This CDR3 comprises 14 residues. Trimming removed 1 base from V and 7 bases from J; junction bases left unmatched: 8. This chain's CDR3 is CSARVVAGVGEQYF. CDR3 nucleotide sequence: TGCAGTGCTAGAGTGGTAGCGGGAGTGGGAGAGCAGTACTTC.

The sample holds many counts of this clonotype. The chain combines TRBV19 with TRBJ1-1; 8 nucleotides match TRBD1. The V gene end was trimmed by 5 bases and the J gene end by 1 base; junction bases not matched to a gene: 6. Germline CDR1 reads LNHDA; CDR2 reads SQIVND (reference sequence). This CDR3 is 15 amino acids long. CDR3 in amino acids: CASSVRDRSNTEAFF. DNA of the CDR3: TGTGCCAGTAGTGTACGGGACAGGTCGAACACTGAAGCTTTCTTT. Using reference TRBV19 and TRBJ1-1 for the parts outside the CDR3, the full variable domain is DGGITQSPKYLFRKEGQNVTLSCEQNLNHDAMYWYRQDPGQGLRLIYYSQIVNDFQKGDIAEGYSVSREKKESFPLTVTSAQKNPTAFYLCASSVRDRSNTEAFFGQGTRLTVV.

This clonotype was seen only once. The chain recombines TRBV29-1 with TRBJ2-5; D not resolved. The J call may be incorrect, as the DNA end agrees better with TRBJ2-7. Germline CDR1 is SQVTM and CDR2 is ANQGSEA. This CDR3 spans 13 amino acids. The CDR3 spells CSVGTHETYEQYF. DNA for the CDR3: TGCAGCGTTGGCACACATGAAACCTACGAGCAGTACTTC.

At least ten counts were recorded for this clonotype. The J gene is TRBJ2-7, the V gene TRBV24-1; D could derive from TRBD1 or TRBD2 (5 bases each). V dropped 1 base and J dropped 12 bases, with 24 bases sitting between them. CDR1 is KGHDR, CDR2 SFDVKD, per germline. CDR3 length: 16 residues. The CDR3 coding sequence is TGTGCCACCAGTGATTTAGGGGACGGCGCGATTCGTAGGTGGTACTTC. It codes for CATSDLGDGAIRRWYF.

This clonotype was counted a single time. This chain uses TRBV6-2 or TRBV6-3 with TRBJ2-3, with D perhaps TRBD2 (5 bases). This CDR3 has 14 amino acids. The germline V and J ends were trimmed by 2 bases and 3 bases, with 9 bases remaining between them. Germline lookup yields CDR1 MNHEY and CDR2 SVGEGT. In DNA form, the CDR3 reads TGTGCCAGCAGTTACGTACGGGGAACAGATACGCAGTATTTT. Translated, it gives CASSYVRGTDTQYF.

This clonotype appeared many times. The J gene is TRBJ1-3, the V gene TRBV12-3 or TRBV12-4, with D possibly being TRBD1 (6 bases). The CDR3 sequence is 14 residues long. V lost 9 bases and J 3 bases, leaving 15 bases between the germline ends. DNA of the CDR3: TGTGCCAGTGGCGTGTGGGGGCTTGGAAACACCATATATTTT. Protein product: CASGVWGLGNTIYF.